This T cell receptor (beta chain) emerged from a study of blood T cell repertoires in COVID-19. On the study more broadly: Spain, Italy and the United States supplied samples that represented acute and convalescent COVID-19. In each case, the material was cDNA or gDNA derived from T cells, B-cell-depleted T cells, or PBMCs.

This CDR3 is built from 19 residues. Losses at the gene ends were 7 bases for V and 2 bases for J; bases not matched to a gene: 18. CDR1 and CDR2 from the germline V gene are MDHEN and SYDVKM. In the original processing: The authors estimated nucleated cell counts from reference gene primer amplification. The repertoire was sequenced with immunoSEQ multiplex PCR; TCRdb's copy has only in-frame clones and lacks some. That table furnishes V, J and clone size, whereas the DNA furnished D and trimming. The sample records fewer than 500,000 clones, more than 75% being singletons. Sequences were obtained from peripheral blood. The clonotype was recovered from a human donor with acute or convalescent COVID-19. The donor label of this sample is uncertain. The chain uses TRBV28 and TRBJ2-3, with 10 positions matching TRBD2. The CDR3 loop is CASNSGTERGGKNTDTQYF. The CDR3 DNA reads as TGTGCCAGCAACTCTGGGACGGAGCGGGGGGGCAAGAACACAGATACGCAGTATTTT. Supplemented by reference TRBV28 and TRBJ2-3, the full variable domain reads DVKVTQSSRYLVKRTGEKVFLECVQDMDHENMFWYRQDPGLGLRLIYFSYDVKMKEKGDIPEGYSVSREKKERFSLILESASTNQTSMYLCASNSGTERGGKNTDTQYFGPGTRLTVL.